A single T cell receptor beta chain is shown here with its context. Its antigen is unknown. This entry belongs to a study of CD8 T cells in Susac syndrome. General study results and limits: The study conceded that its TCR sequencing and HLA analysis involved relatively few individuals.

This CDR3 is 15 amino acids long. Between the trimmed V and J ends, which lost 7 bases and 6 bases, there was a span of 20 bases. Germline V CDR1 and CDR2: KGHDR, SFDVKD. RNA in amounts of roughly 0.5 to 1 ug was reverse transcribed with random hexamers. Via MiXCR, TCRdb re-called the immunoSEQ multiplex PCR reads, giving one row per CDR3 protein. The data show about 150,000 distinct CDR3 sequences, with 95% seen just once and 0.15% held by the top ten. This chain connects TRBV24-1 to TRBJ1-1; a possible D gene is TRBD1 (6 bases). The source of this sequence is a human donor with multiple sclerosis. Sequencing was performed on CD8+ T cells from PBMCs. This chain's CDR3 is CATRHPDSGAAEAFF. CDR3 sequence (DNA): TGTGCCACCAGGCACCCCGACTCGGGGGCGGCTGAAGCTTTCTTT.